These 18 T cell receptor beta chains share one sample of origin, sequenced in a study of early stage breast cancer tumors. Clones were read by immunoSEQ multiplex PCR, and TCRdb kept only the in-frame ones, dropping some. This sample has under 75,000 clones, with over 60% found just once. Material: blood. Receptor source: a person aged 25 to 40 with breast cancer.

CDR3 sequence reads: CASRVAGGNEQFF. DNA for the CDR3: TGTGCCAGCAGGGTAGCGGGAGGTAATGAGCAGTTCTTC. The gene calls are TRBV7-6 and TRBJ2-1; the match to TRBD2 covers 10 bases. V lost 6 bases, J lost 7 bases, and 3 bases stayed unmatched. Germline CDR1 is SGHVS and CDR2 is FNYEAQ. The CDR3 has 13 residues.

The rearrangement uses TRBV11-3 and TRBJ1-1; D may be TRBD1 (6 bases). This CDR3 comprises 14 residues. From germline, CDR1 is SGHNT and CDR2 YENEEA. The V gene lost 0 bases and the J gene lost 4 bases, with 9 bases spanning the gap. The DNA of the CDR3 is TGTGCCAGCAGCTTAGAAGGGGGTGGCACTGAAGCTTTCTTT. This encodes CASSLEGGGTEAFF.

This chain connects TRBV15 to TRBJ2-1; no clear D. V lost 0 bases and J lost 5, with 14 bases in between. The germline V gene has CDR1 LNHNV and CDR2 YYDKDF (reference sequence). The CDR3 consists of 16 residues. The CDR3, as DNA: TGTGCCACCAGCAGAGACGCCTGGGCCCAAGACAATGAGCAGTTCTTC. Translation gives CATSRDAWAQDNEQFF.

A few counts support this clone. The CDR3, as DNA: TGTGCCAGTAGTATTGGGGAGACACCCCTCCACTTT. This encodes CASSIGETPLHF. The chain is built from TRBV19 and TRBJ1-6; D not certain. Germline assignment: CDR1 LNHDA and CDR2 SQIVND (reference sequence). This CDR3 is built from 12 residues. The V and J ends lost 3 bases and 11 bases respectively, with 8 bases between them.

CDR3 DNA sequence: TGTGCCAGCAGCCCCAGCGGGGGGCAGCCCCAGCATTTT. Its translation is CASSPSGGQPQHF. The chain couples TRBV7-9 to TRBJ1-5; D perhaps matches TRBD1 (5 bases). V was clipped by 5 bases and J by 7 bases, with 12 bases between them. CDR3 length: 13 amino acids. Germline V lookup: CDR1 SEHNR, CDR2 FQNEAQ (reference sequence).

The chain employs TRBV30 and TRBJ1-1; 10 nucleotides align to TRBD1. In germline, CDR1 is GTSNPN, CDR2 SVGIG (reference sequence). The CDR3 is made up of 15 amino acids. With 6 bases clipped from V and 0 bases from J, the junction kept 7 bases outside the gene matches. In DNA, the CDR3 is TGTGCCTGTAGTAGGACAGGGGGGATGAACACTGAAGCTTTCTTT. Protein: CACSRTGGMNTEAFF.

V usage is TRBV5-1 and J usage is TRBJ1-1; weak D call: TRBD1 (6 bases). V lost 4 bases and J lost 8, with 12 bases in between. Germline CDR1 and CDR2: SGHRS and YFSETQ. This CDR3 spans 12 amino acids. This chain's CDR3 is CASSPRGVEAFF. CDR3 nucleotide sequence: TGCGCCAGCAGCCCAAGGGGGGTCGAAGCTTTCTTT.

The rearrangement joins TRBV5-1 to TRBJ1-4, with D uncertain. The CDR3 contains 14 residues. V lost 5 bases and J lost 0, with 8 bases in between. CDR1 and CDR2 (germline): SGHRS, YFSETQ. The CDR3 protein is CASRNKATNEKLFF. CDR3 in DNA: TGCGCCAGCAGAAACAAAGCAACTAATGAAAAACTGTTTTTT.

DNA for the CDR3: TGTGCCAGCGGGACCGGGGTGTACGAGCAGTACTTC. It codes for CASGTGVYEQYF. The chain couples TRBV6-1 to TRBJ2-7; either TRBD1 or TRBD2 may fit D (5 bases each). Between the trimmed V and J ends, which lost 8 bases and 4 bases, there was a span of 12 bases. The CDR3 extends over 12 amino acids. Germline V gene sequence: CDR1 MNHNS, CDR2 SASEGT.

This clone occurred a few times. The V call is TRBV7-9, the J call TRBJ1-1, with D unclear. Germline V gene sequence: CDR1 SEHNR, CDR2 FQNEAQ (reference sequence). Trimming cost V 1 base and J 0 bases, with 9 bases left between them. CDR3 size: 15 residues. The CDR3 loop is CASSLERFMNTEAFF. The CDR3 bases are TGTGCCAGCAGCTTAGAACGCTTCATGAACACTGAAGCTTTCTTT.

The CDR3: CASSQVWDLREFF. In DNA form, the CDR3 reads TGTGCCAGCAGCCAAGTTTGGGATCTAAGGGAGTTCTTC. The V and J genes are TRBV14 and TRBJ2-1, with D unresolved. The CDR3 has 13 amino acids. V dropped 1 base and J dropped 14 bases, with 15 bases sitting between them. The germline CDR1 and CDR2 sequences are SGHDN and FVKESK.

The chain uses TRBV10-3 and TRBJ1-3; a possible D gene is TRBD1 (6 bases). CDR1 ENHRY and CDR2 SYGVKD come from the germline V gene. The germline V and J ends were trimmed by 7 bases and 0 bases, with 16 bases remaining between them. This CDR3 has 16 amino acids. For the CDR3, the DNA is TGTGCCATCACCTCGACAGGATTGGTCTCTGGAAACACCATATATTTT. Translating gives CAITSTGLVSGNTIYF.

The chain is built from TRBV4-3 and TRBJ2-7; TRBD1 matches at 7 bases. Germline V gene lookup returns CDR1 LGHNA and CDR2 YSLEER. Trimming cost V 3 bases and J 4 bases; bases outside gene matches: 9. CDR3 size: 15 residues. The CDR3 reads CASSQSDRESYEQYF. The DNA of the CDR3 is TGCGCCAGCAGCCAGAGCGACAGGGAAAGTTACGAGCAGTACTTC.

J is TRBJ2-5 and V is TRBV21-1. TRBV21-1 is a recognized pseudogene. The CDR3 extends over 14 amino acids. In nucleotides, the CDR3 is TGTGCCAGCAGCATGCTCCCCTGGGGGAAGACCCAGTACTTC. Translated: CASSMLPWGKTQYF.

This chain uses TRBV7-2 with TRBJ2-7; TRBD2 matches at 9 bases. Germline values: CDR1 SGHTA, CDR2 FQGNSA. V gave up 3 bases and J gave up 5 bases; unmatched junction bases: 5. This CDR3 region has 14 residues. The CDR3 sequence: CASSFSLAGNEQYF. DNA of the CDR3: TGTGCCAGCAGCTTCTCGCTAGCGGGAAACGAGCAGTACTTC.

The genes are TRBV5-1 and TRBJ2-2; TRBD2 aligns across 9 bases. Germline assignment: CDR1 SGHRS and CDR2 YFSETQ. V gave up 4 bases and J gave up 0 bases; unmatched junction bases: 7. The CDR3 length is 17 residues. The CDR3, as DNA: TGCGCCAGCAGCCTTCTAGCGGGACCGCCGAACACCGGGGAGCTGTTTTTT. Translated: CASSLLAGPPNTGELFF.

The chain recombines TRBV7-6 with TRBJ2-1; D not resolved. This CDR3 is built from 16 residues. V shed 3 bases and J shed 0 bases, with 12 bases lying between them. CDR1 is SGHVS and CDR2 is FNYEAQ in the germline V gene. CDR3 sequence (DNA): TGTGCCAGCAGCTTGAGGCAGTCCGGCTCCTACAATGAGCAGTTCTTC. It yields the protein CASSLRQSGSYNEQFF.

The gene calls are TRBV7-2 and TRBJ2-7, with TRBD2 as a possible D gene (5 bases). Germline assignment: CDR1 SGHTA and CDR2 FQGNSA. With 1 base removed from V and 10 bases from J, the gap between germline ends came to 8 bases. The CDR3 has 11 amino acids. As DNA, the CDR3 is TGTGCCAGCAGCTTAGTGGGGAGACAGTACTTC. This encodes CASSLVGRQYF.